This T cell receptor (beta chain) was observed in a study of blood T cell repertoires in COVID-19 (dated by TCRdb to between 2020 and 2021). For context, the study as a whole: Collaborator samples came from the United States, Italy and Spain and covered acute and convalescent phases of COVID-19. The material from the prospective study consisted of cDNA or gDNA derived from T cells, B-cell-depleted T cells, or PBMCs. The dataset comprised deeply sampled blood TCRbeta repertoires from subjects exposed to, actively infected with, or recovered from COVID-19. The repertoires were released in a freely available public database meant as a resource for research on the immune response to SARS-CoV-2. Samples came from the ongoing ImmuneRACE study (first 160 participants) plus 1,254 subjects from 6 global collaborators. Sample metadata almost always included a de-identified subject ID, COVID-19 status, age in years and sex. Where available, HLA class I and class II types were obtained from metadata supplied by the sample provider rather than from assay-based typing.

Sequences SGHNT (CDR1) and YYREEE (CDR2) are obtained from the germline V gene (reference sequence). The CDR3 covers 14 residues, taking in both the cysteine and the phenylalanine. The CDR3 DNA has 42 bases and is translated from base 1. Relative to germline, V is 4 bases shorter and J is 3 bases shorter, with 8 bases between their ends. TCRbeta CDR3 regions were amplified from genomic DNA by means of the immunoSEQ Assay, a bias-controlled multiplex PCR. The authors processed their data as follows. The number of nucleated cells in each sample was estimated from the amplification of reference gene primers within the assay. To quantify the absolute abundance of each unique TCRbeta CDR3 rearrangement, sequence reads were collapsed and filtered. Productive Simpson clonality was computed per sample as the square root of Simpson's diversity index over productive rearrangements. TCRdb limited this immuneACCESS table to in-frame rearrangements with V and J called. A share of clones is missing; checked studies link under half to unresolved V genes, and the rest is unexplained. The V and J calls and clone size are taken from that table; D and trimming were inferred from the DNA. This sample gives 6,500 to 8,000 clones in total; 70% to 90% of them show up just once. 10% of the sample rests with the top ten.

Collaborating institutions collected whole blood in K2EDTA tubes following their own protocols. For TCRbeta analysis, collaborators shipped samples as frozen whole blood, isolated PBMCs, or DNA extracted from either of those sample types. Broad study findings and their caveats: How much clinical and demographic metadata was included differed by source and by participant, and the metadata was provided uncurated.

Comment on this clone: There is no known antigen for this receptor. No much larger clone exists at a distance of one base, and base qualities are not known.

Sample: peripheral blood. This receptor was obtained from a human donor with active COVID-19. The donor label of this sample is uncertain. The chain uses TRBV5-4 and TRBJ2-6; TRBD1 is possibly the D segment (6 matching bases). The CDR3 amino acid sequence is: CASSTDSGANVLTF. Here is the DNA: TGTGCCAGCAGCACGGACAGTGGGGCCAACGTCCTGACTTTC.